The rows below give T cell receptor beta chains drawn from one sample of a study of blood T cell repertoires in COVID-19. Using immunoSEQ multiplex PCR, the repertoire was profiled, and TCRdb retains in-frame clones only, with some absent. This sample carries approximately 240,000 clones, roughly 80% of them seen once, and the ten largest clones take roughly 3%. Sequencing was done on a sample of peripheral blood. These receptors were taken from a woman aged 25 to 39 who had recovered from COVID-19. The CDR3 runs from the conserved cysteine through the conserved F or W. The D gene is left open where the match is weak. Expanded clones are given a class, and other clones once, few, many or no size at all.

d_gene: .; abundance: once; j_gene: TRBJ2-3; v_gene: TRBV20-1; CDR3nt: TGCAGTGCCCAGCGAGGTAATACGCAGTATTTT; CDR3aa: CSAQRGNTQYF
d_gene: .; abundance: few; j_gene: TRBJ1-3; v_gene: TRBV29-1; CDR3nt: TGCAGCGTTGAGCCCGGACAGCCCGGAAACACCATATATTTT; CDR3aa: CSVEPGQPGNTIYF
d_gene: .; abundance: .; j_gene: TRBJ1-6; v_gene: TRBV7-9; CDR3nt: TGTGCCAGCAGCTTCCTAAAGGGGTCCCTCCACTTT; CDR3aa: CASSFLKGSLHF
d_gene: TRBD2; abundance: once; j_gene: TRBJ2-3; v_gene: TRBV15; CDR3nt: TGTGCCACCAGCAGAGATCTCGGCGGGAGGCCTGAGTATTTT; CDR3aa: CATSRDLGGRPEYF
d_gene: TRBD1; abundance: .; j_gene: TRBJ1-2; v_gene: TRBV18; CDR3nt: TGTGCCAGCTCACAGTTCCCGACAGGGGATCCTAACTATGGCTACACCTTC; CDR3aa: CASSQFPTGDPNYGYTF
d_gene: .; abundance: .; j_gene: TRBJ1-3; v_gene: TRBV5-1; CDR3nt: TGCGCCAGCAGCTTGGAATCAGGAACTGGAAACACCATATATTTT; CDR3aa: CASSLESGTGNTIYF
d_gene: .; abundance: once; j_gene: TRBJ2-1; v_gene: TRBV19; CDR3nt: TGTGCCAGTAGTCGGGGGATGACTTGGGGTAATGAGCAGTTCTTC; CDR3aa: CASSRGMTWGNEQFF
d_gene: .; abundance: .; j_gene: TRBJ2-5; v_gene: TRBV19; CDR3nt: TGTGCCAGTAGTTTAAGACAGGCCCGGAGGGAGACCCAGTACTTC; CDR3aa: CASSLRQARRETQYF
d_gene: TRBD2; abundance: .; j_gene: TRBJ2-5; v_gene: TRBV25-1; CDR3nt: TGTGCCAGCAGTGACTTGGCTAGCGGGAGCCAAGGGGAGACCCAGTACTTC; CDR3aa: CASSDLASGSQGETQYF
d_gene: .; abundance: once; j_gene: TRBJ2-3; v_gene: TRBV12-3/TRBV12-4; CDR3nt: TGTGCCAGCAGTCTCTCAGGGTGGGCGCAGTATTTT; CDR3aa: CASSLSGWAQYF
d_gene: .; abundance: .; j_gene: TRBJ2-5; v_gene: TRBV6-5; CDR3nt: TGTGCCAGCAGTAGACCCGGGGAGACCCAGTACTTC; CDR3aa: CASSRPGETQYF
d_gene: .; abundance: .; j_gene: TRBJ1-1; v_gene: TRBV27; CDR3nt: TGTGCCAGCACCTTGAGGGGGTTCATGAACACTGAAGCTTTCTTT; CDR3aa: CASTLRGFMNTEAFF
d_gene: .; abundance: many; j_gene: TRBJ1-2; v_gene: TRBV7-2; CDR3nt: TGTGCCAGCAGGTTAGCCAGGGTTTACTATGGCTACACCTTC; CDR3aa: CASRLARVYYGYTF
d_gene: .; abundance: .; j_gene: TRBJ1-1; v_gene: TRBV7-2; CDR3nt: TGTGCCAGCAGCTTATATAGGCGAGGCGCTGAAGCTTTCTTT; CDR3aa: CASSLYRRGAEAFF
d_gene: .; abundance: once; j_gene: TRBJ2-1; v_gene: TRBV3-1/TRBV3-2; CDR3nt: TGTGCCAGCAGCCAAGCTATTTCTGGGGCAGCAACCTACAATGAGCAGTTCTTC; CDR3aa: CASSQAISGAATYNEQFF
d_gene: TRBD2; abundance: .; j_gene: TRBJ2-1; v_gene: TRBV30; CDR3nt: TGTGCCTGGAGTCTCGGACTAGCGGGGTACAATGAGCAGTTCTTC; CDR3aa: CAWSLGLAGYNEQFF
d_gene: .; abundance: few; j_gene: TRBJ1-5; v_gene: TRBV5-1; CDR3nt: TGCGCCAGCAGCCTCGGAGGGGAGGGCGGTCAGCCCCAGCATTTT; CDR3aa: CASSLGGEGGQPQHF
d_gene: .; abundance: .; j_gene: TRBJ1-3; v_gene: TRBV27; CDR3nt: TGTGCCAGCGCGCCGCTCTCCGCCGGGGGTCTCTCTGGAAACACCATATATTTT; CDR3aa: CASAPLSAGGLSGNTIYF
d_gene: .; abundance: .; j_gene: TRBJ1-5; v_gene: TRBV30; CDR3nt: TGTGCCTGGAGTGTTGAACAGCATGATCAGCCCCAGCATTTT; CDR3aa: CAWSVEQHDQPQHF
d_gene: TRBD1; abundance: once; j_gene: TRBJ2-7; v_gene: TRBV5-6; CDR3nt: TGTGCCAGCAGCCCCCACCCTGACAGGGGCTGGTCCGAGCAGTACTTC; CDR3aa: CASSPHPDRGWSEQYF
d_gene: TRBD1; abundance: .; j_gene: TRBJ2-5; v_gene: TRBV24-1; CDR3nt: TGTGCCACCTCACACGGGACAGGGCTACCCCAAGAGACCCAGTACTTC; CDR3aa: CATSHGTGLPQETQYF
d_gene: TRBD2; abundance: .; j_gene: TRBJ2-1; v_gene: TRBV9; CDR3nt: TGTGCCAGCAGCGTTACGGCCGGGACTAGCGGGAGTATGGGCTACAATGAGCAGTTCTTC; CDR3aa: CASSVTAGTSGSMGYNEQFF
d_gene: TRBD2; abundance: .; j_gene: TRBJ2-7; v_gene: TRBV7-8; CDR3nt: TGTGCCAGCAGCTTAGCCCCCTGGGGACTAGCGGGAGTTGGCGAGCAGTACTTC; CDR3aa: CASSLAPWGLAGVGEQYF
d_gene: TRBD2; abundance: .; j_gene: TRBJ2-2; v_gene: TRBV2; CDR3nt: TGTGCCAGCAGTGTACAGCGGGAGGCCGGGGAGCTGTTTTTT; CDR3aa: CASSVQREAGELFF
d_gene: .; abundance: .; j_gene: TRBJ2-7; v_gene: TRBV3-1/TRBV3-2; CDR3nt: TGTGCCAGCAGCCAGGCAGGGGTGAACGAGCAGTACTTC; CDR3aa: CASSQAGVNEQYF
d_gene: TRBD2; abundance: .; j_gene: TRBJ2-7; v_gene: TRBV11-2; CDR3nt: TGTGCCAGCAGCGCTCTTAGCGGGAGTAGCTACGAGCAGTACTTC; CDR3aa: CASSALSGSSYEQYF
d_gene: TRBD2; abundance: .; j_gene: TRBJ2-1; v_gene: TRBV19; CDR3nt: TGTGCCAGTAGTGGGGGACTAGCGGGGGAGCAGTTCTTC; CDR3aa: CASSGGLAGEQFF
d_gene: .; abundance: .; j_gene: TRBJ2-3; v_gene: TRBV6-2/TRBV6-3; CDR3nt: TGTGCCAGCAGTCCCGGGACTCCACCAGATACGCAGTATTTT; CDR3aa: CASSPGTPPDTQYF